This TCR beta chain was sequenced for a study of T cell repertoires in cytomegalovirus infection. Turning to the study itself: CMV infection together with matching HLA type was indicated by public TCR beta signatures.

This clonotype was found a few times. Its specificity is not known. Overall study results and limits: The ex vivo response was dominated by HLA-C-restricted CMV-specific TCR beta clonotypes. Carriers of CMV plus the relevant HLA were identified by cumulative public TCR beta family frequency.

This CDR3 is built from 18 residues. Germline loops: CDR1 MNHEY, CDR2 SMNVEV (reference sequence). With 5 bases removed from V and 0 bases from J, the gap between germline ends came to 20 bases. One entry per CDR3 protein, called by TCRdb with MiXCR from the reads. Of some 590,000 distinct CDR3 sequences listed, approximately 40% are singletons. The chain combines TRBV27 with TRBJ2-1; D remains ambiguous. This specimen consisted of cultured PBMCs, obtained from culture after CMV antigen stimulation. The sequence came from a human donor in good health (CMV status not recorded). Some clones in this sample may be carry-over from other donors' samples. The CDR3 loop reads CASSPQYSIGGSYNEQFF. CDR3 DNA sequence: TGTGCCAGCAGTCCCCAATATTCTATAGGTGGCTCCTACAATGAGCAGTTCTTC.